Reported below is one TCR beta chain. Its antigen is currently unknown. J lost 6 bases, V lost 4 bases, and 8 bases had no gene match. In germline, CDR1 is ENHRY, CDR2 SYGVKD. This CDR3 has 15 amino acids. TCRdb re-derived calls from the reads in MiXCR, one entry per CDR3 protein. Among 350,000 to 450,000 distinct CDR3 sequences, 15% to 20% were seen once, and the ten largest hold around 9.3%. These data are taken from a study of T cell repertoires in cytomegalovirus infection. About the study: TCR beta signatures that were public indicated CMV infection and matching HLA type. Study-level findings and limits: Ex vivo, HLA-C-restricted CMV-specific TCR beta clonotypes prevailed over the rest of the response.

This chain connects TRBV10-3 to TRBJ2-2; the match to TRBD1 covers 7 bases. The TCR originated in a human donor in good health (CMV status not recorded). Some clones in this sample may be carry-over from other donors' samples. The specimen sequenced was PBMCs. The CDR3 spells CAISVLGQAAGELFF. In DNA, the CDR3 is TGTGCCATCAGTGTCCTAGGACAGGCGGCCGGGGAGCTGTTTTTT.